This is a list of T cell receptor beta chains from one sample in a study of sequential checkpoint blockade in melanoma. Repertoires were generated with immunoSEQ multiplex PCR, while TCRdb's copy carries only in-frame clones and drops some. The table shows about 2,500 clones, with more than 20% occurring only once. The sequencing used tumor tissue (inferred from file names), collected from a patient given nivolumab and ipilimumab in sequence. The origin of the receptors is a human donor with melanoma. Both conserved end residues are part of each CDR3. Each record gives: D gene, J gene, clone size, V gene, CDR3 DNA, CDR3 protein. A D gene is named only where the DNA matches it firmly. The size entry is marked missing in some rows and otherwise reads once, few, many or a size class.

d_gene: TRBD1; j_gene: TRBJ1-3; abundance: large; v_gene: TRBV6-8; CDR3nt: TGTGCCAGCAGTGGGGACAGGGGAAACACCATATATTTT; CDR3aa: CASSGDRGNTIYF
d_gene: NA; j_gene: TRBJ1-6; abundance: few; v_gene: TRBV30; CDR3nt: TGTGCCTGGAGTGTTGGACATGGCTATAATTCACCCCTCCACTTT; CDR3aa: CAWSVGHGYNSPLHF
d_gene: NA; j_gene: TRBJ1-1; abundance: medium-sized; v_gene: TRBV11-3; CDR3nt: TGTGCCAGCAGCTGGGGAGTGGCGTTTATGAACACTGAAGCTTTCTTT; CDR3aa: CASSWGVAFMNTEAFF
d_gene: NA; j_gene: TRBJ1-1; abundance: few; v_gene: TRBV7-2; CDR3nt: TGTGCCAGCAGCTTCGGCGGGAACACTGAAGCTTTCTTT; CDR3aa: CASSFGGNTEAFF
d_gene: TRBD2; j_gene: TRBJ2-3; abundance: NA; v_gene: TRBV28; CDR3nt: TGTGCCAGCCCTATTCTAGCGGACGTTCACACAGATACGCAGTATTTT; CDR3aa: CASPILADVHTDTQYF
d_gene: TRBD1; j_gene: TRBJ2-5; abundance: many; v_gene: TRBV11-3; CDR3nt: TGTGCCAGCAGCCCGACAGGGGATGAAGTGGAGACCCAGTACTTC; CDR3aa: CASSPTGDEVETQYF
d_gene: TRBD1; j_gene: TRBJ2-3; abundance: NA; v_gene: TRBV11-3; CDR3nt: TGTGCCAGCAGCCTCGGGACAGCTAGCACAGATACGCAGTATTTT; CDR3aa: CASSLGTASTDTQYF
d_gene: NA; j_gene: TRBJ2-2; abundance: few; v_gene: TRBV30; CDR3nt: TGTGCCTGGAGTGACGACTTGGTGGAGCTGTTTTTT; CDR3aa: CAWSDDLVELFF
d_gene: TRBD1; j_gene: TRBJ2-1; abundance: NA; v_gene: TRBV6-8; CDR3nt: TGTGCCAGCAGTTACGCCGGGACAGGGGGGGTAGGGGAGCAGTTCTTC; CDR3aa: CASSYAGTGGVGEQFF
d_gene: TRBD1; j_gene: TRBJ2-3; abundance: few; v_gene: TRBV6-1; CDR3nt: TGTGCCAGCAGTGAAGGGACAGGGCACACAGATACGCAGTATTTT; CDR3aa: CASSEGTGHTDTQYF
d_gene: NA; j_gene: TRBJ1-4; abundance: NA; v_gene: TRBV28; CDR3nt: TGTGCCAGCAGTTTCCGAGGGACGGAAAAACTGTTTTTT; CDR3aa: CASSFRGTEKLFF
d_gene: NA; j_gene: TRBJ1-1; abundance: medium-sized; v_gene: TRBV28; CDR3nt: TGTGCCAGCAGTTTATGGACAGTTACTGAAGCTTTCTTT; CDR3aa: CASSLWTVTEAFF
d_gene: TRBD1; j_gene: TRBJ2-3; abundance: once; v_gene: TRBV19; CDR3nt: TGTGCCAGTAGTTTATTACAGGGGGATACGCAGTATTTT; CDR3aa: CASSLLQGDTQYF